Presented here are 9 T cell receptor beta chains from one specimen sequenced in a study of blood T cell repertoires in COVID-19. Produced via immunoSEQ multiplex PCR; TCRdb's table is partial and in-frame only. Among around 200,000 clones listed, over 80% were seen once. Sequenced input: peripheral blood. These receptors all come from a woman aged 25 to 39 with COVID-19, enrolled during active disease.

V and J are TRBV28 and TRBJ1-5, with D perhaps TRBD1 (5 bases). Germline-derived CDR1 and CDR2 are MDHEN and SYDVKM. This CDR3 has 15 amino acids. Trimming took off 3 bases at V and 4 bases at J, with 13 bases between the two ends. CDR3 nucleotide sequence: TGTGCCAGCAGTTTCCCAGGGTTAAGTAATCAGCCCCAGCATTTT. It yields the protein CASSFPGLSNQPQHF.

This clone was recorded once. The V call is TRBV27, the J call TRBJ1-4; unclear D gene. The CDR3 sequence is 16 residues long. V lost 2 bases and J 4 bases, leaving 14 bases between the germline ends. The V gene's germline CDR1 is MNHEY and CDR2 SMNVEV (reference sequence). The CDR3 bases are TGTGCCAGCAGTTTACTTGCCCGGGAGGGTAATGAAAAACTGTTTTTT. Translated, it gives CASSLLAREGNEKLFF.

This clone was seen once. The gene calls are TRBV14 and TRBJ1-1, with D possibly TRBD1 on 5 matching bases. The CDR3 runs to 18 residues. Trimming cost V 4 bases and J 3 bases, with 24 bases left between them. Germline V gives CDR1 SGHDN, CDR2 FVKESK. The CDR3 region is CASSPDQGLQSRYTEAFF. In DNA form, the CDR3 reads TGTGCCAGCAGCCCGGACCAGGGCCTCCAATCACGGTACACTGAAGCTTTCTTT. Complete variable domain (other parts from reference TRBV14 and TRBJ1-1): EAGVTQFPSHSVIEKGQTVTLRCDPISGHDNLYWYRRVMGKEIKFLLHFVKESKQDESGMPNNRFLAERTGGTYSTLKVQPAELEDSGVYFCASSPDQGLQSRYTEAFFGQGTRLTVV.

This clone was counted once. This chain links TRBV4-3 with TRBJ2-7, with a weak D call TRBD2 (6 bases). CDR1 and CDR2 (germline): LGHNA, YSLEER. V was shortened by 1 base and J by 3 bases, with 10 bases between the two germline ends. CDR3 length equals 14 residues. CDR3 sequence (DNA): TGCGCCAGCAGCCAAGGAAGGGACTTCTACGAGCAGTACTTC. It is translated as CASSQGRDFYEQYF.

The chain has TRBV2 and TRBJ1-2; D not certain. V gave up 3 bases and J gave up 4 bases, with 15 bases separating them. Germline-derived CDR1 and CDR2 are SNHLY and FYNNEI. CDR3 size: 15 residues. The CDR3 sequence is CASSEGVGATYGYTF. In DNA form, the CDR3 reads TGTGCCAGCAGTGAGGGAGTAGGCGCAACCTATGGCTACACCTTC.

This sequence joins TRBV10-3 and TRBJ2-1, with TRBD1 identical over 8 bases. V shed 4 bases and J 15 bases; nucleotides not matched to a gene: 8. The V gene's germline CDR1 is ENHRY and CDR2 SYGVKD. This CDR3 region has 12 residues. The CDR3 DNA is TGTGCCATCAGTGGTGACAGGGGATTATGGTTCTTC. This gives the protein CAISGDRGLWFF.

This rearrangement joins TRBV5-8 to TRBJ1-6; no clear D gene. Germline loops: CDR1 SGHTS, CDR2 YDEGEE. V was shortened by 0 bases and J by 6 bases, with 4 bases between the two germline ends. The CDR3 extends over 13 amino acids. The CDR3 spells CASSLGLNSPLHF. The DNA of the CDR3 is TGTGCCAGCAGCTTGGGGCTTAATTCACCCCTCCACTTT. Combining the CDR3 with reference TRBV5-8 and TRBJ1-6 gives the whole variable domain EAGVTQSPTHLIKTRGQQATLRCSPISGHTSVYWYQQALGLGLQFLLWYDEGEERNRGNFPPRFSGRQFPNYSSELNVNALELEDSALYLCASSLGLNSPLHFGNGTRLTVT.

The rearrangement joins TRBV25-1 to TRBJ2-7, with 7 nucleotides matching TRBD1. This CDR3 spans 13 amino acids. Unmatched junction bases numbered 11, after V lost 8 bases and J lost 7 bases. CDR1 and CDR2 from the germline V gene are MGHDK and SYGVNS. Written as DNA, the CDR3 is TGTGCCAGCTTCGACAGGGTAGTTGGTGAGCAGTACTTC. It is translated as CASFDRVVGEQYF.

The rearrangement uses TRBV5-4 and TRBJ2-1; 7 nucleotides agree with TRBD2. The ends lost 2 bases at V and 6 bases at J; junction bases unmatched: 11. CDR1 and CDR2 (germline): SGHNT, YYREEE (reference sequence). The CDR3 is made up of 16 amino acids. CDR3 sequence: CASSFTGSGLGNEQFF. The CDR3 region has the DNA TGTGCCAGCAGCTTTACGGGTTCAGGACTAGGCAATGAGCAGTTCTTC.